One and the same sample provided the 31 T cell receptor beta chains below, sequenced in a study of beta chain features in type 1 diabetes. The whole isolated RNA underwent reverse transcription, so sequencing captured expressed TCRB transcripts. Sequenced by immunoSEQ multiplex PCR; TCRdb stores in-frame clones only, minus some. Of about 320,000 clones in the sample, 12% to 15% were seen once. What was sequenced was central memory CD4+ T cells from blood. These receptor sequences come from a man aged 25-45 years in good health.

The table lists this clone with a count of one. The chain links TRBV6-6 to TRBJ1-1, with 7 bases matching TRBD1. This CDR3 spans 11 amino acids. CDR1 MNHNY and CDR2 SVGAGI come from the germline V gene (reference sequence). V lost 10 bases, J lost 5 bases, and 4 bases stayed unmatched. CDR3 sequence reads: CATRQGTEAFF. CDR3 nucleotides: TGTGCCACACGACAGGGAACTGAAGCTTTCTTT.

This clone was found many times. V gene TRBV10-2 combines with J gene TRBJ1-1; D is ambiguous. The CDR3 runs 13 residues. CDR1 is WSHSY, CDR2 SAAADI, per germline. Deletions cut 7 bases from V and 1 base from J, with 10 bases between. CDR3 in DNA: TGCGCCAGCAATCCGGCGCCGAACACTGAAGCTTTCTTT. This sequence encodes CASNPAPNTEAFF.

The chain employs TRBV4-2 and TRBJ1-2; D remains unclear. The length of the CDR3 is 15 residues. Trimming pared 3 bases from V and 4 bases from J, leaving 15 bases between. CDR1 and CDR2 from the germline V gene are LGHNA and YNFKEQ. The CDR3 here is CASSHTDTDLYGYTF. The DNA of the CDR3 is TGTGCCAGCAGCCACACCGACACCGACCTCTATGGCTACACCTTC.

This chain connects TRBV5-4 to TRBJ2-5; TRBD2 agrees at 8 bases. The germline gives CDR1 SGHNT, CDR2 YYREEE (reference sequence). Unmatched junction bases numbered 5, after V lost 2 bases and J lost 2 bases. This CDR3 has 15 amino acids. CDR3 DNA sequence: TGTGCCAGCAGCTTATGGGCGGGGGGACAAGAGACCCAGTACTTC. Its protein product is CASSLWAGGQETQYF. Drawing the rest from reference TRBV5-4 and TRBJ2-5, the complete variable domain is ETGVTQSPTHLIKTRGQQVTLRCSSQSGHNTVSWYQQALGQGPQFIFQYYREEENGRGNFPPRFSGLQFPNYSSELNVNALELDDSALYLCASSLWAGGQETQYFGPGTRLLVL.

The V gene is TRBV6-1, the J gene TRBJ1-2; TRBD1 is a possible D gene (5 bases). V shed 6 bases and J shed 7 bases, with 15 bases lying between them. The CDR3 loop spans 13 amino acids. CDR1 MNHNS and CDR2 SASEGT come from the germline V gene. As DNA, the CDR3 is TGTGCCAGCAGGAGACAGATAGAAAGTGGCTACACCTTC. This gives the protein CASRRQIESGYTF.

A few counts support this clone. This sequence joins TRBV4-3 and TRBJ2-2; 13 nucleotides line up with TRBD2. Unmatched junction bases numbered 6, after V lost 4 bases and J lost 1 base. Germline lookup yields CDR1 LGHNA and CDR2 YSLEER. This CDR3 is built from 18 residues. CDR3 loop: CASSPRTSGGQNTGELFF. In DNA, the CDR3 is TGCGCCAGCAGCCCACGGACTAGCGGGGGACAGAACACCGGGGAGCTGTTTTTT.

A few counts support this clone. The chain couples TRBV5-6 to TRBJ2-2; TRBD2 might be the D (6 bases). Trimming took 3 bases from V and 6 from J, leaving 15 bases between them. CDR1 SGHDT and CDR2 YYEEEE come from the germline V gene. The CDR3 covers 15 residues. The CDR3, as DNA: TGTGCCAGCAGCTCAGCGGGCCCCTCGGCCGGGGAGCTGTTTTTT. It yields the protein CASSSAGPSAGELFF.

This clone was observed a handful of times. The V gene is TRBV4-2, the J gene TRBJ2-5; TRBD2 might be the D (6 bases). V was clipped by 4 bases and J by 5 bases, with 14 bases between them. The CDR3 has 14 residues. CDR1 and CDR2 (germline): LGHNA, YNFKEQ. The CDR3 sequence is CASSPRASDETQYF. The DNA for the CDR3 is TGTGCCAGCAGCCCTCGAGCTAGCGATGAGACCCAGTACTTC.

The chain recombines TRBV2 with TRBJ1-5; unclear D gene. The germline gives CDR1 SNHLY, CDR2 FYNNEI. Between the trimmed V and J ends, which lost 3 bases and 3 bases, there was a span of 9 bases. The CDR3 is 14 amino acids. The CDR3, as DNA: TGTGCCAGCAGTGAGGGCGTCCACAATCAGCCCCAGCATTTT. Translated, it gives CASSEGVHNQPQHF.

This chain connects TRBV2 to TRBJ2-7, with D perhaps TRBD1 (6 bases). Germline loops: CDR1 SNHLY, CDR2 FYNNEI. The CDR3 covers 12 residues. The germline V and J ends were trimmed by 4 bases and 13 bases, with 17 bases remaining between them. This CDR3 is CASSVKTGTTYF. The CDR3 DNA reads TGTGCCAGCAGTGTAAAGACAGGAACGACCTACTTC.

In its sample, this clone was seen a few times. The chain joins TRBV4-3 to TRBJ2-1; maybe TRBD1 (5 bases). Germline CDR1 LGHNA, CDR2 YSLEER. The CDR3 consists of 15 residues. V lost 4 bases and J lost 9, with 19 bases in between. The CDR3 sequence: CASSPFIGAVGEQFF. Here the CDR3 DNA reads TGCGCCAGCAGCCCTTTTATAGGGGCGGTAGGTGAGCAGTTCTTC.

This chain uses TRBV5-1 with TRBJ2-5; D call uncertain. Per the germline V gene, CDR1 is SGHRS and CDR2 is YFSETQ. The CDR3 length is 16 residues. Deletions cut 3 bases from V and 3 bases from J, with 18 bases between. The CDR3 reads CASSSGVQAVKETQYF. CDR3 bases: TGCGCCAGCAGCTCTGGCGTCCAGGCAGTGAAAGAGACCCAGTACTTC.

This clone was detected only a few times. The rearrangement uses TRBV4-3 and TRBJ2-5; D is perhaps TRBD2 (6 bases). The J call is doubtful: the DNA matches TRBJ2-7 better. The CDR3 sequence is 13 residues long. Germline V CDR1 and CDR2: LGHNA, YSLEER. The CDR3 nucleotides read TGCGCCAGCAGCCAAGTCCGGGGGTTCGAGCAGTACTTC. Its translation is CASSQVRGFEQYF.

The chain uses TRBV30 and TRBJ2-1, with D tentatively TRBD1 (6 bases). CDR3 length equals 11 residues. From germline, CDR1 is GTSNPN and CDR2 SVGIG (reference sequence). V lost 6 bases and J lost 8, with 11 bases in between. This chain's CDR3 is CACVGGYEQFF. Here the CDR3 DNA reads TGTGCCTGTGTAGGGGGTTATGAGCAGTTCTTC. Full variable domain (missing parts from reference TRBV30 and TRBJ2-1): SQTIHQWPATLVQPVGSPLSLECTVEGTSNPNLYWYRQAAGRGLQLLFYSVGIGQISSEVPQNLSASRPQDRQFILSSKKLLLSDSGFYLCACVGGYEQFFGPGTRLTVL.

The chain has TRBV19 and TRBJ2-5, with 7 bases aligning to TRBD1. CDR1 is LNHDA, CDR2 SQIVND, per germline (reference sequence). The CDR3 totals 14 residues. The V gene end was trimmed by 6 bases and the J gene end by 3 bases; junction bases not matched to a gene: 7. The CDR3, as DNA: TGTGCCAGTAGCTACAACAGGGGCGAAGAGACCCAGTACTTC. Its translation is CASSYNRGEETQYF. Together with reference TRBV19 and TRBJ2-5, the CDR3 gives the full variable domain: DGGITQSPKYLFRKEGQNVTLSCEQNLNHDAMYWYRQDPGQGLRLIYYSQIVNDFQKGDIAEGYSVSREKKESFPLTVTSAQKNPTAFYLCASSYNRGEETQYFGPGTRLLVL.

CDR3 nucleotides: TGTGCCAGCAGCCAAGGACAGGGCCAGAGCACAGATACGCAGTATTTT. Translating it yields CASSQGQGQSTDTQYF. This sequence joins TRBV4-2 and TRBJ2-3; 7 nucleotides align to TRBD1. The ends lost 1 base at V and 0 bases at J; junction bases unmatched: 4. Germline CDR1 LGHNA, CDR2 YNFKEQ. This CDR3 region has 16 residues.

This clone has a handful of counts. The chain couples TRBV9 to TRBJ1-1, with 7 bases lining up with TRBD1. The CDR3 is made up of 15 amino acids. The germline gives CDR1 SGDLS, CDR2 YYNGEE. Trimming at V came to 1 base and at J to 1 base, leaving 4 bases not matched to a gene. The CDR3 DNA follows: TGTGCCAGCAGCGTACGACAGGGAAGGAACACTGAAGCTTTCTTT. Translated: CASSVRQGRNTEAFF.

This clone was recorded a few times. This chain uses TRBV7-2 with TRBJ2-1; TRBD1 might be the D (6 bases). Deletions cut 5 bases from V and 12 bases from J, with 11 bases between. The CDR3 extends over 11 amino acids. Germline CDR1 reads SGHTA; CDR2 reads FQGNSA. The CDR3 region is CASSRDTTQFF. The CDR3 region has the DNA TGTGCCAGCAGCCGGGACACAACGCAGTTCTTC. Full variable domain (missing parts from reference TRBV7-2 and TRBJ2-1): GAGVSQSPSNKVTEKGKDVELRCDPISGHTALYWYRQSLGQGLEFLIYFQGNSAPDKSGLPSDRFSAERTGGSVSTLTIQRTQQEDSAVYLCASSRDTTQFFGPGTRLTVL.

V is TRBV6-4 and J is TRBJ2-3; 10 positions match TRBD2. With 4 bases clipped from V and 4 bases from J, the junction kept 5 bases outside the gene matches. Germline V gene data show CDR1 as MRHNA and CDR2 as SNTAGT. The CDR3 length is 15 residues. CDR3 region: CASSATAGGADTQYF. As DNA, the CDR3 is TGTGCCAGCAGTGCGACAGCGGGAGGGGCAGATACGCAGTATTTT.

This clone came up a few times. The chain carries TRBV7-9 and TRBJ2-3; no reliable D call. CDR3 size: 14 residues. Germline V gene data show CDR1 as SEHNR and CDR2 as FQNEAQ (reference sequence). Trimming left V 1 base short and J 6 bases short, with 11 bases between. CDR3 DNA sequence: TGTGCCAGCAGCTTAGTTTTGGTTGGCGATACGCAGTATTTT. This gives the protein CASSLVLVGDTQYF.

With regard to this clone: The junction departs from germline at one end; a sequencing error may be responsible. V usage is TRBV7-9 and J usage is TRBJ1-3; the D is unclear. This CDR3 is built from 11 residues. Per the germline V gene, CDR1 is SEHNR and CDR2 is FQNEAQ (reference sequence). The CDR3 region is CASSSSGSMDF. The CDR3 DNA reads as TGTGCCAGCAGCTCCAGTGGGTCCATGGATTTT.

The CDR3, as DNA: TGTGCCAGCGAGAGACACTTCAATCAGCCCCAGCATTTT. Translated, it gives CASERHFNQPQHF. The gene calls are TRBV2 and TRBJ1-5; D is unresolved. Between the trimmed V and J ends, which lost 8 bases and 3 bases, there was a span of 11 bases. The CDR3 is made up of 13 amino acids. Germline V gives CDR1 SNHLY, CDR2 FYNNEI.

The chain combines TRBV5-6 with TRBJ1-2; no clear D gene. Germline-derived CDR1 and CDR2 are SGHDT and YYEEEE. The CDR3 consists of 14 residues. Between the trimmed V and J ends, which lost 3 bases and 8 bases, there was a span of 17 bases. The CDR3 loop is CASSWLDEGLGYTF. CDR3 DNA: TGTGCCAGCAGCTGGTTAGATGAAGGACTGGGCTACACCTTC.

This clone was seen only a few times. The chain links TRBV5-6 to TRBJ1-1, with D perhaps matching TRBD1 (5 bases). Germline V lookup: CDR1 SGHDT, CDR2 YYEEEE. This CDR3 is 12 amino acids long. Trimming pared 5 bases from V and 9 bases from J, leaving 14 bases between. CDR3 sequence: CASSRTSRKAFF. The CDR3, as DNA: TGTGCCAGCAGTCGGACATCCCGGAAAGCTTTCTTT.

The CDR3 nucleotides read TGTGCCTCCCGCGGGGGGCTCTACGAGCAGTACTTC. Its translation: CASRGGLYEQYF. The chain employs TRBV6-6 and TRBJ2-7; 8 bases map to TRBD2. Germline CDR1 is MNHNY and CDR2 is SVGAGI (reference sequence). CDR3 length equals 12 residues. V lost 11 bases and J lost 3; bases outside the gene matches: 6.

This chain uses TRBV4-2 with TRBJ2-3; D is unresolved. Trimming pared 0 bases from V and 2 bases from J, leaving 9 bases between. The CDR3 loop spans 15 amino acids. Germline V lookup: CDR1 LGHNA, CDR2 YNFKEQ. The DNA for the CDR3 is TGTGCCAGCAGCCAAGATCAACGATCCACAGATACGCAGTATTTT. Translation gives CASSQDQRSTDTQYF.

This clone was seen a handful of times. The chain recombines TRBV13 with TRBJ2-1, with TRBD2 matching 11 bases. V was pared by 8 bases and J by 1 base, with 7 bases of the junction left unmatched. CDR3 length: 16 amino acids. Germline CDR1 PRHDT, CDR2 FYEKMQ (reference sequence). CDR3 sequence (DNA): TGTGCCAGCCTTAGCGGGAGGGCCCGTTCCTACAATGAGCAGTTCTTC. It codes for CASLSGRARSYNEQFF.

V is TRBV10-2 and J is TRBJ2-7; D unresolved. Germline lookup yields CDR1 WSHSY and CDR2 SAAADI. The V end was cut by 2 bases, the J end by 0 bases, with 8 bases between. The CDR3 has 14 amino acids. The CDR3: CASSERHISYEQYF. As DNA, the CDR3 is TGCGCCAGCAGTGAGCGCCACATCTCCTACGAGCAGTACTTC.

This clone was recorded many times. V and J are TRBV7-9 and TRBJ1-3; D unresolved. CDR3 length: 15 residues. Germline V gene data show CDR1 as SEHNR and CDR2 as FQNEAQ (reference sequence). Trimming pared 6 bases from V and 0 bases from J, leaving 12 bases between. CDR3 sequence reads: CASSFSTSSGNTIYF. In DNA form, the CDR3 reads TGTGCCAGCAGTTTCAGCACTAGCTCTGGAAACACCATATATTTT.

The rearrangement links TRBV7-2 to TRBJ2-3; 11 positions match TRBD2. V was pared by 4 bases and J by 5 bases, with 11 bases of the junction left unmatched. CDR3 size: 17 residues. Germline CDR1 and CDR2: SGHTA and FQGNSA. CDR3 nucleotides: TGTGCCAGCAGCTCCAGGGGTAGCGGGAGGGCCGGAGATACGCAGTATTTT. The encoded protein is CASSSRGSGRAGDTQYF. Using reference TRBV7-2 and TRBJ2-3 for the parts outside the CDR3, the full variable domain is GAGVSQSPSNKVTEKGKDVELRCDPISGHTALYWYRQSLGQGLEFLIYFQGNSAPDKSGLPSDRFSAERTGGSVSTLTIQRTQQEDSAVYLCASSSRGSGRAGDTQYFGPGTRLTVL.

The chain employs TRBV5-1 and TRBJ1-2, with D unclear. The CDR3 has 14 amino acids. V was cut by 7 bases and J by 6 bases, with 19 bases left in between. CDR1 is SGHRS and CDR2 is YFSETQ in the germline V gene. For the CDR3, the DNA is TGCGCCAGCTCCATGGTGGCTATAGCGGATGGCTACACCTTC. The encoded protein is CASSMVAIADGYTF.